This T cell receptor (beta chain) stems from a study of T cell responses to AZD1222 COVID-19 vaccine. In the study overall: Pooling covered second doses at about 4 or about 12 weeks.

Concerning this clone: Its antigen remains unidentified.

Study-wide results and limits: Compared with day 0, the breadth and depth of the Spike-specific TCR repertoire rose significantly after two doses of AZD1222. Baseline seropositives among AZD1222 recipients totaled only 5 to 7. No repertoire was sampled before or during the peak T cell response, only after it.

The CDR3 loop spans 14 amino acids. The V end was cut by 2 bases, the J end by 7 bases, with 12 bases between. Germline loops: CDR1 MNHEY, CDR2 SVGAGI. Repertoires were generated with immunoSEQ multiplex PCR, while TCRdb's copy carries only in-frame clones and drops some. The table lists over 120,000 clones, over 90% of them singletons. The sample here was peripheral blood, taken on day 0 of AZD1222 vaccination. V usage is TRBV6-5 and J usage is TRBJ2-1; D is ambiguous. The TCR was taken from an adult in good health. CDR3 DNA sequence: TGTGCCAGCAGTTACCGGCCAGAAGGGAATGAGCAGTTCTTC. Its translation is CASSYRPEGNEQFF.